This paragraph reports one T cell receptor (beta chain). The sample is drawn from a study of blood T cell repertoires in COVID-19. About the research overall: Whether acute or convalescent, the COVID-19 samples came from the United States, Italy and Spain. Sources were T cells, B-cell-depleted T cells, or PBMCs; the material itself was cDNA or gDNA.

Per the study methods: Cell counts per sample came from amplifying reference gene primers. Sequenced by immunoSEQ multiplex PCR; TCRdb stores in-frame clones only, minus some. V, J and clone size are taken as reported in that table, and D and trimming were inferred from the DNA itself. The data show approximately 300,000 clones, 75% to 95% seen once. The sequenced sample consisted of peripheral blood. The TCR was taken from a woman in her twenties or thirties with COVID-19, enrolled during active disease.

This CDR3 reads CASGRGNEKLFF. In DNA form, the CDR3 reads TGCGCCAGCGGACGGGGTAATGAAAAACTGTTTTTT. The chain has TRBV5-1 and TRBJ1-4, with unresolved D. CDR1 SGHRS and CDR2 YFSETQ come from the germline V gene. V was trimmed by 7 bases and J by 4 bases, leaving 8 bases between them. CDR3 length: 12 amino acids.